Below, one T cell receptor beta chain is given with its context. Patients from Seattle were sampled longitudinally, starting during active infection. CDR3 size: 16 residues. The J segment lost 1 base and the V segment lost 6 bases, leaving 9 bases of the junction unmatched. CDR1 is SNHLY, CDR2 FYNNEI, per germline. The data stem from a study of blood T cell repertoires in COVID-19. Study details: Specimens from acute and convalescent COVID-19 originated in the United States, Italy and Spain.

As handled by the study authors: Estimates of nucleated cell counts were drawn from the amplification of reference gene primers. The repertoire was sequenced with immunoSEQ multiplex PCR; TCRdb's copy has only in-frame clones and lacks some. V, J and clone size are those of that table, while D and trimming were read from the DNA. The sample has 100,000 to 150,000 clones; approximately 89% are singletons. The receptor was derived from a woman aged 70 to 79 with COVID-19, enrolled during active disease. Material: peripheral blood. J is TRBJ1-5 and V is TRBV2; 7 bases align to TRBD1. The CDR3: CASRGFGGQSNQPQHF. The CDR3 bases are TGTGCCAGCAGAGGGTTTGGGGGACAGAGCAATCAGCCCCAGCATTTT.